Listed below are T cell receptor beta chains from one sample, sequenced in a study of cytomegalovirus exposure and HLA in healthy donors. Assay: immunoSEQ multiplex PCR; the TCRdb copy retains only in-frame clones and omits some. The table lists more than 95,000 clones, over 15% of them singletons. The source material was PBMCs. These receptor sequences come from a female donor in good health and CMV-seropositive. The CDR3 runs from the conserved cysteine through the conserved F or W. D genes are given only for firm matches. Clone size is stated in some rows and not others, as once, few, many or a class when expanded.

V gene,clone size,D gene,J gene,CDR3 protein,CDR3 DNA
TRBV4-1,-,-,TRBJ1-1,CASSQFPGLNTEAFF,TGCGCCAGCAGCCAGTTTCCAGGATTGAACACTGAAGCTTTCTTT
TRBV10-1,few,-,TRBJ1-1,CASSSRRGNTEAFF,TGCGCCAGCAGCTCTCGCAGGGGGAACACTGAAGCTTTCTTT
TRBV6-1,-,TRBD2,TRBJ2-7,CASSRTSGSSYEQYF,TGTGCCAGCAGTCGGACTAGCGGGAGCTCCTACGAGCAGTACTTC
TRBV7-3,-,-,TRBJ2-1,CASSLNRDNEQFF,TGTGCCAGCAGCTTAAACAGGGACAATGAGCAGTTCTTC
TRBV5-1,few,TRBD1,TRBJ1-1,CASSPGQGNTEAFF,TGCGCCAGCAGCCCCGGACAGGGGAACACTGAAGCTTTCTTT
TRBV9,-,-,TRBJ2-5,CASSPSSRGGETQYF,TGTGCCAGCAGCCCTAGTAGTAGGGGGGGGGAGACCCAGTACTTC
TRBV5-1,few,TRBD1,TRBJ1-2,CASSLGGQGIYGYTF,TGCGCCAGCAGCTTGGGGGGACAGGGAATCTATGGCTACACCTTC
TRBV6-5,few,TRBD1,TRBJ1-2,CASSYSGQVYGYTF,TGTGCCAGCAGTTACTCGGGACAGGTCTATGGCTACACCTTC
TRBV5-1,-,TRBD2,TRBJ2-1,CASSLPTSGGDEQFF,TGCGCCAGCAGCCTGCCGACTAGCGGGGGTGATGAGCAGTTCTTC
TRBV19,-,TRBD1,TRBJ1-2,CASSIGQGYGYTF,TGTGCCAGTAGTATCGGACAGGGGTATGGCTACACCTTC
TRBV4-3,-,TRBD1,TRBJ1-2,CASSQVSGTGYGYTF,TGCGCCAGCAGCCAAGTCTCCGGGACAGGGTATGGCTACACCTTC
TRBV4-1,-,TRBD1,TRBJ2-7,CASSLRDRGREQYF,TGCGCCAGCAGCCTCCGGGACAGGGGGCGAGAGCAGTACTTC
TRBV11-3,few,TRBD2,TRBJ2-5,CASSSPEAGSGKTQYF,TGTGCCAGCAGCTCCCCCGAAGCGGGATCTGGAAAGACCCAGTACTTC
TRBV5-3,-,TRBD2,TRBJ2-2,CASPRGGRATGELFF,TGTGCCAGCCCCCGGGGCGGGAGGGCCACCGGGGAGCTGTTTTTT
TRBV27,few,-,TRBJ2-3,CASSLRQGGADTQYF,TGTGCCAGCAGTCTACGACAGGGAGGCGCAGATACGCAGTATTTT
TRBV28,-,-,TRBJ1-5,CASSLGGVGNQPQHF,TGTGCCAGCAGTTTAGGGGGGGTAGGGAATCAGCCCCAGCATTTT
TRBV27,few,-,TRBJ1-4,CASSLGQYEKLFF,TGTGCCAGCAGTCTCGGACAGTATGAAAAACTGTTTTTT
TRBV28,few,TRBD1,TRBJ1-2,CASSSPGQADGYTF,TGTGCCAGCAGTTCCCCGGGACAGGCAGATGGCTACACCTTC
TRBV7-2,-,-,TRBJ1-6,CASSSPGVLLGSPLHF,TGTGCCAGCAGCTCCCCCGGGGTCCTCCTTGGATCACCCCTCCACTTT
TRBV2,-,-,TRBJ1-4,CASSEGGFHNEKLFF,TGTGCCAGCAGTGAGGGGGGATTCCATAATGAAAAACTGTTTTTT
TRBV2,-,-,TRBJ1-6,CASTPEPNSPLHF,TGTGCCAGCACGCCAGAACCAAATTCACCCCTCCACTTT
TRBV5-6,-,-,TRBJ2-3,CASSLPQSTDTQYF,TGTGCCAGCAGCTTGCCACAGAGCACAGATACGCAGTATTTT
TRBV9,-,TRBD1,TRBJ2-7,CASSAGTGGYEQYF,TGTGCCAGCAGCGCCGGGACAGGGGGCTACGAGCAGTACTTC
TRBV28,-,-,TRBJ1-1,CASSSRTVEFTEAFF,TGTGCCAGCAGCTCGAGGACAGTCGAGTTCACTGAAGCTTTCTTT
TRBV4-3,few,-,TRBJ1-2,CASSQVGRPGGGYTF,TGCGCCAGCAGCCAAGTGGGACGGCCGGGGGGGGGCTACACCTTC
TRBV7-6,-,TRBD1,TRBJ1-2,CASSSGQGQDGYTF,TGTGCCAGCAGCTCCGGACAGGGGCAGGATGGCTACACCTTC
TRBV4-2,few,TRBD1,TRBJ1-5,CASSRGQGDQPQHF,TGTGCCAGCAGCCGCGGACAGGGCGATCAGCCCCAGCATTTT
TRBV27,-,TRBD1,TRBJ2-7,CASSHGQGYEQYF,TGTGCCAGCAGCCATGGACAGGGCTACGAGCAGTACTTC
TRBV30,few,-,TRBJ1-1,CAWSVQVGLRQNTEAFF,TGTGCCTGGAGTGTACAGGTGGGTTTGCGTCAGAACACTGAAGCTTTCTTT
TRBV5-4,few,-,TRBJ1-1,CASSLDRNTEAFF,TGTGCCAGCAGTCTGGACAGGAACACTGAAGCTTTCTTT
TRBV5-4,once,-,TRBJ2-3,CASSGIGQISTDTQYF,TGTGCCAGCAGCGGTATCGGACAGATAAGCACAGATACGCAGTATTTT
TRBV4-3,-,-,TRBJ2-1,CASSLGTVSSYNEQFF,TGCGCCAGCAGCTTAGGGACTGTTAGCTCCTACAATGAGCAGTTCTTC
TRBV9,-,-,TRBJ2-3,CASSVQGWSTDTQYF,TGTGCCAGCAGCGTTCAGGGCTGGAGCACAGATACGCAGTATTTT
TRBV7-8,-,-,TRBJ2-5,CASSLRWRDSTTQETQYF,TGTGCCAGCAGCTTAAGGTGGCGGGACAGCACTACCCAAGAGACCCAGTACTTC
TRBV5-6,few,-,TRBJ2-7,CASSLIRDTYEQYF,TGTGCCAGCAGCTTAATCCGGGACACCTACGAGCAGTACTTC
TRBV2,-,-,TRBJ2-7,CASSSTLTYEQYF,TGTGCCAGCAGTTCCACTTTAACCTACGAGCAGTACTTC
TRBV5-1,-,TRBD2,TRBJ2-3,CASSLPSGSADTQYF,TGCGCCAGCAGCTTGCCTAGCGGGAGCGCAGATACGCAGTATTTT
TRBV7-8,-,TRBD1,TRBJ2-7,CASSLGQGILNEQYF,TGTGCCAGCAGCTTGGGACAGGGGATTCTAAACGAGCAGTACTTC
TRBV10-3,-,TRBD1,TRBJ2-1,CAISRELGQPNEQFF,TGTGCCATCAGTCGAGAACTGGGACAGCCGAATGAGCAGTTCTTC
TRBV7-2,-,-,TRBJ1-1,CASSGQGTEAFF,TGTGCCAGCAGCGGCCAGGGCACTGAAGCTTTCTTT
TRBV5-4,-,TRBD2,TRBJ2-3,CASSRSGSGARTDTQYF,TGTGCCAGCAGCCGGAGTGGTAGCGGGGCGCGCACAGATACGCAGTATTTT
TRBV7-9,-,-,TRBJ2-7,CASSHLRTYEQYF,TGTGCCAGCAGCCACCTGCGGACCTACGAGCAGTACTTC
TRBV10-3,-,TRBD1,TRBJ2-3,CAISGQGSTDTQYF,TGTGCCATCAGTGGACAGGGTAGCACAGATACGCAGTATTTT
TRBV6-6,-,-,TRBJ2-3,CASRRGSGGVTDTQYF,TGTGCCAGCAGGCGCGGTTCAGGAGGTGTCACAGATACGCAGTATTTT
TRBV19,-,-,TRBJ2-2,CASSIDLTGELFF,TGTGCCAGTAGTATAGATCTCACCGGGGAGCTGTTTTTT
TRBV7-9,few,TRBD2,TRBJ2-1,CASSSQNGRETEEQFF,TGTGCCAGCAGCTCCCAAAATGGGAGGGAGACAGAAGAGCAGTTCTTC
TRBV30,few,-,TRBJ1-1,CAWLKRNTEAFF,TGTGCCTGGTTGAAGAGGAACACTGAAGCTTTCTTT
TRBV29-1,few,-,TRBJ2-3,CSVEVLTDTQYF,TGCAGCGTTGAAGTACTTACAGATACGCAGTATTTT
TRBV6-5,few,TRBD1,TRBJ2-7,CASSRTGEAYEQYF,TGTGCCAGCAGTCGGACAGGGGAGGCCTACGAGCAGTACTTC
TRBV5-6,-,TRBD1,TRBJ1-2,CASSSGQVYGYTF,TGTGCCAGCAGCTCGGGACAGGTCTATGGCTACACCTTC
TRBV28,few,-,TRBJ2-4,CASSLVGAAKNIQYF,TGTGCCAGCAGTTTAGTGGGGGCAGCCAAAAACATTCAGTACTTC
TRBV6-1,-,-,TRBJ1-5,CASSEFPDYSNQPQHF,TGTGCCAGCAGTGAATTCCCAGATTATAGCAATCAGCCCCAGCATTTT
TRBV7-8,few,-,TRBJ1-5,CASSLGRVGNQPQHF,TGTGCCAGCAGCTTAGGCAGGGTGGGCAATCAGCCCCAGCATTTT
TRBV5-1,few,-,TRBJ1-4,CASSLAGTAEKLFF,TGCGCCAGCAGCTTGGCAGGGACTGCCGAAAAACTGTTTTTT
TRBV25-1,few,TRBD1,TRBJ1-2,CASSADRGRGYTF,TGTGCCAGCAGTGCCGACAGGGGGCGAGGCTACACCTTC